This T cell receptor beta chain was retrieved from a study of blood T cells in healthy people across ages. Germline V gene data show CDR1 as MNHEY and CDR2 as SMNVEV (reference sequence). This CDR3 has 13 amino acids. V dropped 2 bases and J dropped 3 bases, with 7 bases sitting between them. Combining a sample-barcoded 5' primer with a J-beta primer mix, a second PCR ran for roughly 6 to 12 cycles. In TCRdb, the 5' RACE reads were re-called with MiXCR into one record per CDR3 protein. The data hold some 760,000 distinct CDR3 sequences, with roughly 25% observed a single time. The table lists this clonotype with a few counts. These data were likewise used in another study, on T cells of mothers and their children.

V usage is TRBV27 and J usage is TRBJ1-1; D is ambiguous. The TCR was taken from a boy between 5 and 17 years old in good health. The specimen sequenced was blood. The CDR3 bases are TGTGCCAGCAGTTTAGAGGAGGACACTGAAGCTTTCTTT. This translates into CASSLEEDTEAFF.